The 20 T cell receptor beta chains reported below all come from one sample, sequenced in a study of beta chain features in type 1 diabetes (dated by TCRdb to 2016 to 2019). Receptor amplification or capture employed the immunoSEQ multiplex PCR assay. The entire isolated RNA was reverse transcribed using the High Capacity cDNA Reverse Transcription Kit, and thus expressed TCRB transcripts were sequenced. TCRdb limited this immuneACCESS table to in-frame rearrangements with V and J called. A share of clones is missing; checked studies link under half to unresolved V genes, and the rest is unexplained. Present in this sample are hundreds of thousands of clones, around 30% of which were seen just once. About 0.065% of the sample goes to the ten largest clones. The sequenced sample consisted of naive CD4+ T cells from blood. The cell subset or site tag for this specimen amounts to: true naive CD4+ T cells. Receptors were obtained from a man aged 18 to 35 in good health.

The chain couples TRBV7-9 to TRBJ2-5, with TRBD2 matching over 14 bases. This CDR3 is built from 15 residues. The V gene end was trimmed by 5 bases and the J gene end by 5 bases; junction bases not matched to a gene: 4. Germline lookup yields CDR1 SEHNR and CDR2 FQNEAQ (reference sequence). The CDR3 region is CASSPGLAGEETQYF. In nucleotides, the CDR3 is TGTGCCAGCAGCCCGGGACTAGCGGGAGAGGAGACCCAGTACTTC.

This clone was counted between two and nine times. Other DNA variants within this sample encode the same CDR3. J is TRBJ2-1 and V is TRBV7-2; the D is unclear. V was cut by 5 bases and J by 2 bases, with 4 bases left in between. The CDR3 totals 12 residues. The germline gives CDR1 SGHTA, CDR2 FQGNSA. CDR3: CASSRAYNEQFF. The CDR3 nucleotides are TGTGCCAGCAGCCGCGCCTACAATGAGCAGTTCTTC.

The rearrangement joins TRBV2 to TRBJ1-5; D gene unclear. Germline lookup yields CDR1 SNHLY and CDR2 FYNNEI. The germline V and J ends were trimmed by 6 bases and 1 base, with 4 bases remaining between them. The CDR3 has 12 residues. Here the CDR3 DNA reads TGTGCCAGCAGGCAGAGCAATCAGCCCCAGCATTTT. It specifies CASRQSNQPQHF.

For the CDR3, the DNA is TGTGCCAGCAGCTCGGACAGCACCAGCACAGATACGCAGTATTTT. This translates into CASSSDSTSTDTQYF. V and J are TRBV5-4 and TRBJ2-3; D is possibly TRBD1 (6 bases). The CDR3 loop spans 15 amino acids. CDR1 and CDR2 (germline): SGHNT, YYREEE (reference sequence). V lost 3 bases to trimming and J lost 0 bases, with 11 bases between them.

The rearrangement joins TRBV5-4 to TRBJ2-3; D unclear. The germline CDR1 and CDR2 sequences are SGHNT and YYREEE (reference sequence). There are 14 residues in the CDR3. Trimming left V 2 bases short and J 2 bases short, with 9 bases between. As DNA, the CDR3 is TGTGCCAGCAGCTTAAAGGCCTACACAGATACGCAGTATTTT. Protein sequence: CASSLKAYTDTQYF.

J is TRBJ2-7 and V is TRBV15; D is uncertain. Germline values: CDR1 LNHNV, CDR2 YYDKDF (reference sequence). The germline V and J ends were trimmed by 0 bases and 3 bases, with 9 bases remaining between them. The CDR3 length is 14 residues. As DNA, the CDR3 is TGTGCCACCAGCAGAGAACGGCGGAACTACGAGCAGTACTTC. Translated: CATSRERRNYEQYF. Filled out from reference TRBV15 and TRBJ2-7, the complete variable domain reads DAMVIQNPRYQVTQFGKPVTLSCSQTLNHNVMYWYQQKSSQAPKLLFHYYDKDFNNEADTPDNFQSRRPNTSFCFLDIRSPGLGDTAMYLCATSRERRNYEQYFGPGTRLTVT.

This rearrangement joins TRBV4-1 to TRBJ1-2; D is unresolved. Germline-derived CDR1 and CDR2 are MGHRA and YSYEKL. The V end lost 0 bases, the J end lost 7 bases, and 9 bases lay between the germline ends. CDR3 length: 13 residues. This CDR3 reads CASSQDGPLGYTF. The CDR3 DNA follows: TGCGCCAGCAGCCAAGATGGCCCACTTGGCTACACCTTC.

The rearrangement links TRBV7-9 to TRBJ1-1, with a tentative D call TRBD1 (5 bases). Germline-derived CDR1 and CDR2 are SEHNR and FQNEAQ (reference sequence). Trimming stripped 1 base from V and 9 bases from J, with 12 bases between. There are 13 residues in the CDR3. The CDR3 nucleotides read TGTGCCAGCAGCTTAGGGGGCTCCGGGCAAGCTTTCTTT. It encodes CASSLGGSGQAFF.

This clone appeared a few times. The chain has TRBV7-2 and TRBJ2-1; TRBD2 matches at 15 bases. CDR3 length: 18 amino acids. Unmatched junction bases numbered 10, after V lost 5 bases and J lost 5 bases. The germline CDR1 and CDR2 sequences are SGHTA and FQGNSA. DNA of the CDR3: TGTGCCAGCAGCCCGACGGGACTAGCGGGAGGCCGAGACAATGAGCAGTTCTTC. It specifies CASSPTGLAGGRDNEQFF.

This chain connects TRBV30 to TRBJ2-1; the D call may be TRBD1 or TRBD2 (6 bases each). V was cut by 1 base and J by 2 bases, with 9 bases left in between. Germline V gene lookup returns CDR1 GTSNPN and CDR2 SVGIG (reference sequence). The CDR3 spans 14 residues. This chain's CDR3 is CAWSGGATYNEQFF. In nucleotides, the CDR3 is TGTGCCTGGAGTGGGGGGGCGACCTACAATGAGCAGTTCTTC.

This chain connects TRBV18 to TRBJ1-1; D gene unclear. The CDR3 is 12 amino acids. V was clipped by 1 base and J by 7 bases, with 7 bases between them. CDR1 is KGHSH, CDR2 LQKENI, per germline. The CDR3: CASSPRTDEAFF. CDR3 bases: TGTGCCAGCTCACCACGTACGGATGAAGCTTTCTTT.

V is TRBV7-9 and J is TRBJ2-3; weak D call: TRBD2 (6 bases). The CDR3 totals 15 residues. V was pared by 10 bases and J by 6 bases, with 23 bases between. The germline CDR1 and CDR2 sequences are SEHNR and FQNEAQ (reference sequence). DNA of the CDR3: TGTGCCACCGGAGGACGGGTGGGGAGCGGGGATACGCAGTATTTT. Encoded protein: CATGGRVGSGDTQYF.

V usage is TRBV2 and J usage is TRBJ2-7; D possibly corresponds to TRBD2 (7 bases). CDR1 and CDR2 (germline): SNHLY, FYNNEI. Trimming pared 3 bases from V and 4 bases from J, leaving 13 bases between. The CDR3 totals 14 residues. CDR3: CASSESGGRYEQYF. The CDR3 bases are TGTGCCAGCAGTGAGTCGGGGGGCCGATACGAGCAGTACTTC.

The rearrangement links TRBV7-2 to TRBJ2-1; 7 bases match TRBD2. V gave up 3 bases and J gave up 0 bases; unmatched junction bases: 2. From germline, CDR1 is SGHTA and CDR2 FQGNSA. CDR3 length: 15 residues. In DNA form, the CDR3 reads TGTGCCAGCAGCTTGAGCGGGGTCTCCTACAATGAGCAGTTCTTC. Residues: CASSLSGVSYNEQFF.

Remarks on this clone: Other DNA sequences in this sample translate to the same CDR3. The genes are TRBV7-2 and TRBJ2-7, with D tentatively TRBD2 (6 bases). This CDR3 region has 14 residues. The V end lost 1 base, the J end lost 0 bases, and 7 bases lay between the germline ends. CDR1 SGHTA and CDR2 FQGNSA come from the germline V gene. The CDR3: CASSLGGNSYEQYF. The DNA of the CDR3 is TGTGCCAGCAGCTTAGGCGGGAACTCCTACGAGCAGTACTTC.

The chain combines TRBV30 with TRBJ2-3; 11 bases fit TRBD1. The ends lost 0 bases at V and 7 bases at J; junction bases unmatched: 6. Germline V gives CDR1 GTSNPN, CDR2 SVGIG (reference sequence). The CDR3 length is 15 residues. As DNA, the CDR3 is TGTGCCTGGAGTGTCGGACAGGGGGCTACATATACGCAGTATTTT. It is translated as CAWSVGQGATYTQYF.

The chain carries TRBV25-1 and TRBJ2-1, with 10 bases identical to TRBD1. V was clipped by 4 bases and J by 0 bases; unmatched bases: 3. The CDR3 runs 16 residues. Germline V gene lookup returns CDR1 MGHDK and CDR2 SYGVNS. The chain's CDR3 is CASSGTGGPSYNEQFF. The CDR3 DNA follows: TGTGCCAGCAGTGGGACAGGGGGTCCCTCCTACAATGAGCAGTTCTTC.

For this clone: Other DNA sequences in this specimen translate into the identical CDR3. The CDR3 protein is CASSFGSLNTEAFF. The CDR3 DNA reads TGTGCCAGCAGCTTCGGTAGTCTGAACACTGAAGCTTTCTTT. The rearrangement joins TRBV7-9 to TRBJ1-1, with no clear D. V lost 3 bases to trimming and J lost 0 bases, with 8 bases between them. This CDR3 has 14 amino acids. Germline CDR1 is SEHNR and CDR2 is FQNEAQ (reference sequence).

This clone turned up a few times. The chain carries TRBV5-1 and TRBJ2-5; perhaps TRBD1 as D (5 bases). This CDR3 contains 14 residues. Germline V gene sequence: CDR1 SGHRS, CDR2 YFSETQ. Between the trimmed V and J ends, which lost 0 bases and 5 bases, there was a span of 11 bases. CDR3 nucleotides: TGCGCCAGCAGCTTGGAAGGGGCTTCGGAGACCCAGTACTTC. This gives the protein CASSLEGASETQYF.

This chain connects TRBV18 to TRBJ1-2; D not certain. There are 14 residues in the CDR3. Germline-derived CDR1 and CDR2 are KGHSH and LQKENI. V lost 2 bases and J 3 bases, leaving 10 bases between the germline ends. The CDR3 nucleotides are TGTGCCAGCTCACCAGTTGGCGCGGACTATGGCTACACCTTC. This translates into CASSPVGADYGYTF.